At least ten counts were recorded for the clone carrying this T cell receptor (beta chain). Its target is unknown. Using its own MiXCR run on the 5' RACE reads, TCRdb lists one record per CDR3 protein. The sample has more than 350,000 distinct CDR3 sequences; under 25% are singletons. The data derive from a study of T-cell memory formation after mild COVID-19. CDR1 SEHNR and CDR2 FQNEAQ come from the germline V gene (reference sequence). The CDR3 runs to 18 residues. V was pared by 3 bases and J by 0 bases, with 11 bases of the junction left unmatched. Study-level findings and limits: CD4+ clones that contracted lay mainly in CM and EM; CD8+ ones lay in EMRA. Memory cells collected pre-infection included some clones that later responded, suggesting cross-reactive memory joined.

Sequenced sample: PBMCs or a T cell subset sorted from them (not recorded which). The receptor's source is an adult woman who had mild COVID-19 (a few samples of this study predate the infection). Cell type and time point are not known. V and J are TRBV7-9 and TRBJ1-1; 9 bases match TRBD1. In DNA, the CDR3 is TGTGCCAGCAGCTTCTCCCGGGACAGGGCCGGAATGAACACTGAAGCTTTCTTT. The encoded protein is CASSFSRDRAGMNTEAFF.